Presented here are 17 T cell receptor beta chains from one specimen sequenced in a study of regulatory T cells in long-lasting Graves disease. Investigators prepared the TCR beta libraries by applying iRepertoire HTBI primers and Arm-PCR of CDR3 regions. Using its own MiXCR run on the multiplex PCR reads, TCRdb lists one record per CDR3 protein. The sample lists roughly 500,000 distinct CDR3 sequences; 12% were seen once. Time point noted: newly diagnosed GD, antithyroid drugs for less than 3 months. RNA isolated from PBMCs was used to make the TCR library. These sequences were also reported in another study, on T cells in Graves' hyperthyroidism and ophthalmopathy.

This sample comprised peripheral blood mononuclear cells (PBMCs), obtained at new diagnosis, from a patient treated with antithyroid drugs. These receptors all come from a woman aged 25 to 39 with Graves disease.

The V call is TRBV30, the J call TRBJ2-4, with TRBD2 matching over 11 bases. The junction had 11 bases not matched to a gene; V was cut back by 0 bases and J by 7 bases. Looked up from germline, CDR1 is GTSNPN and CDR2 is SVGIG (reference sequence). This CDR3 has 17 amino acids. CDR3 sequence reads: CAWSVSGLAGGRNIQYF. The CDR3 DNA sequence: TGTGCCTGGAGTGTCAGTGGTCTAGCGGGAGGTAGGAACATTCAGTACTTC.

The V gene is TRBV18, the J gene TRBJ2-7; no reliable D call. In germline, CDR1 is KGHSH, CDR2 LQKENI. The CDR3 contains 14 residues. V was clipped by 2 bases and J by 0 bases, with 8 bases between them. The CDR3 is CASSPTESSYEQYF. The CDR3 nucleotides read TGTGCCAGCTCACCAACGGAGAGCTCCTACGAGCAGTACTTC.

The rearrangement uses TRBV6-5 and TRBJ2-7; D is perhaps TRBD2 (5 bases). Trimming pared 2 bases from V and 3 bases from J, leaving 11 bases between. The CDR3 extends over 14 amino acids. CDR1 and CDR2 from the germline V gene are MNHEY and SVGAGI. CDR3 protein: CASSYARGVYEQYF. The CDR3, as DNA: TGTGCCAGCAGTTACGCTCGGGGAGTCTACGAGCAGTACTTC.

As for this clonotype: Since a much larger clone is just one base distant, this may be a read error. The chain combines TRBV20-1 with TRBJ1-4; no definite D call. Per the germline V gene, CDR1 is DFQATT and CDR2 is SNEGSKA (reference sequence). The CDR3 is made up of 13 amino acids. CDR3 region: CSALGGDREKLSF. In DNA, the CDR3 is TGCAGTGCTCTAGGTGGGGATAGGGAAAAACTGTCTTTT.

The chain uses TRBV2 and TRBJ1-2, with TRBD1 identical over 9 bases. V gave up 4 bases and J gave up 7 bases; unmatched junction bases: 4. The CDR3 covers 13 residues. The germline gives CDR1 SNHLY, CDR2 FYNNEI. DNA of the CDR3: TGTGCCAGCAGTGGGGGACAGGGACGTGGCTACACCTTC. It is translated as CASSGGQGRGYTF.

In this sample, this clonotype turned up many times. The chain has TRBV28 and TRBJ1-6; D possibly corresponds to TRBD1 (5 bases). This CDR3 spans 16 amino acids. CDR1 is MDHEN, CDR2 SYDVKM, per germline. Trimming pared 7 bases from V and 7 bases from J, leaving 20 bases between. CDR3 loop: CASIPRQSSLNSPLHF. For the CDR3, the DNA is TGTGCCAGCATACCTCGACAGTCTTCGTTAAATTCACCCCTCCACTTT. Supplemented by reference TRBV28 and TRBJ1-6, the full variable domain reads DVKVTQSSRYLVKRTGEKVFLECVQDMDHENMFWYRQDPGLGLRLIYFSYDVKMKEKGDIPEGYSVSREKKERFSLILESASTNQTSMYLCASIPRQSSLNSPLHFGNGTRLTVT.

V usage is TRBV30 and J usage is TRBJ2-7; perhaps TRBD2 as D (5 bases). Trimming cost V 8 bases and J 2 bases, with 10 bases left between them. CDR3 size: 11 residues. CDR1 GTSNPN and CDR2 SVGIG come from the germline V gene (reference sequence). The CDR3 sequence: CAAGLTYEQYF. CDR3 DNA: TGTGCCGCGGGTCTTACCTACGAGCAGTACTTC.

This clonotype showed up many times. The V gene is TRBV5-8, the J gene TRBJ2-3, with TRBD2 as a possible D gene (6 bases). Trimming removed 1 base at V and 4 bases at J, with 25 bases between. Germline V gene data show CDR1 as SGHTS and CDR2 as YDEGEE. CDR3 length: 19 residues. As DNA, the CDR3 is TGTGCCAGCAGCTTGATAGCGGTGTTGGCGCGGGATTCAGCAGATACGCAGTATTTT. It translates to CASSLIAVLARDSADTQYF.

This clonotype was counted at least ten times. The V gene is TRBV12-3 or TRBV12-4, the J gene TRBJ1-6; a possible D gene is TRBD1 (6 bases). The CDR3 contains 15 residues. Trimming took off 3 bases at V and 10 bases at J, with 16 bases between the two ends. Here the CDR3 DNA reads TGTGCCAGCAGTTTTCATAACAGGGTGGGGTCACCCCTCCACTTT. Amino acid sequence: CASSFHNRVGSPLHF.

For the CDR3, the DNA is TGCAGTGCTAGTTCCGGGACAGGGCTTCTCGAGCAGTACTTC. The encoded protein is CSASSGTGLLEQYF. The rearrangement uses TRBV20-1 and TRBJ2-7; 9 nucleotides agree with TRBD1. Germline V gene data show CDR1 as DFQATT and CDR2 as SNEGSKA (reference sequence). This CDR3 has 14 residues. V lost 3 bases and J lost 6; bases outside the gene matches: 9.

This clonotype has ten or more counts. The gene calls are TRBV11-1 and TRBJ1-5; 8 nucleotides align to TRBD1. The CDR3 runs 13 residues. Germline V gene sequence: CDR1 SGHAT, CDR2 FQDESV (reference sequence). The V segment lost 5 bases and the J segment 6 bases; nucleotides outside the gene matches: 3. For the CDR3, the DNA is TGTGCCAGCAGCCGGGACAGGTTTCAGCCCCAGCATTTT. Translated: CASSRDRFQPQHF.

This clonotype was seen many times. The rearrangement joins TRBV7-9 to TRBJ2-7; possibly TRBD2 for D (6 bases). The CDR3 contains 13 residues. CDR1 and CDR2 from the germline V gene are SEHNR and FQNEAQ (reference sequence). The V end was cut by 3 bases, the J end by 4 bases, with 10 bases between. This CDR3 reads CASSFNSGYEQYF. The DNA of the CDR3 is TGTGCCAGCAGCTTTAATAGCGGATACGAGCAGTACTTC.

Ten or more counts support this clonotype. V is TRBV19 and J is TRBJ1-5; 8 bases are a match to TRBD1. V lost 3 bases and J lost 6; bases outside the gene matches: 10. Germline V gives CDR1 LNHDA, CDR2 SQIVND (reference sequence). This CDR3 has 16 amino acids. CDR3 in DNA: TGTGCCAGTAGTATTGGGGGGCAGGGGGCTTTTCAGCCCCAGCATTTT. As protein: CASSIGGQGAFQPQHF.

The chain uses TRBV6-5 and TRBJ2-7; the match to TRBD2 covers 7 bases. The trim removed 2 bases at V and 7 bases at J, leaving 2 bases unmatched. This CDR3 region has 12 residues. CDR1 and CDR2 from the germline V gene are MNHEY and SVGAGI. CDR3 sequence: CASSYREGEQYF. The DNA of the CDR3 is TGTGCCAGCAGTTACAGGGAGGGAGAGCAGTACTTC.

Ten or more counts support this clonotype. The rearrangement links TRBV11-3 to TRBJ2-7; no reliable D call. Per germline, CDR1 SGHNT and CDR2 YENEEA. The CDR3 length is 17 residues. V shed 0 bases and J shed 0 bases, with 15 bases lying between them. In nucleotides, the CDR3 is TGTGCCAGCAGCTTAGAAGGCTCACAATTGAGCTCCTACGAGCAGTACTTC. Encoded protein: CASSLEGSQLSSYEQYF.

The table lists this clonotype with many counts. The J gene is TRBJ2-2, the V gene TRBV12-3 or TRBV12-4, with 14 bases aligning to TRBD2. The CDR3 has 16 residues. With V trimmed by 1 base and J by 6 bases, 1 base remained unmatched. CDR3 nucleotides: TGTGCCAGCAGTTTAGGACTAGCGGGAGGGGCCGGGGAGCTGTTTTTT. Translated: CASSLGLAGGAGELFF.

This clonotype was counted at least ten times. This sequence joins TRBV6-9 and TRBJ1-6; 9 nucleotides align to TRBD1. The V gene's germline CDR1 is MNHGY and CDR2 SVAAGI. With 3 bases clipped from V and 9 bases from J, the junction kept 9 bases outside the gene matches. CDR3 length equals 16 residues. As DNA, the CDR3 is TGTGCCAGCAGTTACTTTGGTGGACAGGGGATTTCACCCCTCCACTTT. It yields the protein CASSYFGGQGISPLHF.